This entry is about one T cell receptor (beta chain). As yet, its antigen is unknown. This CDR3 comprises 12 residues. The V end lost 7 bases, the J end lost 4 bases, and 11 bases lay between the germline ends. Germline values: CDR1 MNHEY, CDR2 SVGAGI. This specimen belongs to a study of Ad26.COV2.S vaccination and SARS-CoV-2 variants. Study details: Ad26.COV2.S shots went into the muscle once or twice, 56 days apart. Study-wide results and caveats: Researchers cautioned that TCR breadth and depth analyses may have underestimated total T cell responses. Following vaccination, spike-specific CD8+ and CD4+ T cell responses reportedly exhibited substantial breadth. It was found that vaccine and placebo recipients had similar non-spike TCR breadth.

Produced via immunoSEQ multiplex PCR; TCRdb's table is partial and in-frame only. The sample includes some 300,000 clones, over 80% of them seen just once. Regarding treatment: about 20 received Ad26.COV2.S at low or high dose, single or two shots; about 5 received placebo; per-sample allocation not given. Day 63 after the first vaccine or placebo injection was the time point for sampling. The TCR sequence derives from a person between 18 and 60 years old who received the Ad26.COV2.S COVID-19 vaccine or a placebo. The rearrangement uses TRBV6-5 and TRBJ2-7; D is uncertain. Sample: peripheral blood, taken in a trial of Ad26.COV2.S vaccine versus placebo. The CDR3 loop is CASTGGIYEQYF. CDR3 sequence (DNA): TGTGCCAGCACCGGCGGTATTTACGAGCAGTACTTC.